The clone carrying this T cell receptor (beta chain) came up many times. Its antigen is currently unknown. These data come from a study of human T cells and chemical hapten exposure. Study at large: 0.01% DPC was applied to the upper back in patch tests, which were read at 6 days. Study-wide results and limits: With alopecia, donors may have immune responses unlike healthy people's.

It was the library that attached unique molecular identifiers to individual cDNA molecules. MiXCR, run by TCRdb on the RACE reads, gives a single entry per CDR3 protein. The table lists roughly 360,000 distinct CDR3 sequences, approximately 5.1% of them singletons. Indicated time point: patch test 1, 2 weeks after DPC sensitization. Noted treatment: therapeutic diphenylcyclopropenone sensitization with weekly scalp DPC. Sequencing started from total RNA isolated from unfractionated whole blood. The V gene's germline CDR1 is SGHKS and CDR2 YYEKEE (reference sequence). The junction had 9 bases not matched to a gene; V was cut back by 4 bases and J by 5 bases. The CDR3 covers 15 residues.

This TCR derives from a woman between 50 and 59 years old with alopecia areata. Some clones in this sample may be carry-over from other donors' samples. The source material was whole blood, sampled in connection with sensitization to the hapten diphenylcyclopropenone (DPC). This chain joins TRBV5-5 and TRBJ2-7, with 10 bases that match TRBD2. The CDR3 region is CASSIRSGRGNEQYF. The CDR3 DNA follows: TGTGCCAGCAGCATACGAAGCGGGAGGGGTAACGAGCAGTACTTC.